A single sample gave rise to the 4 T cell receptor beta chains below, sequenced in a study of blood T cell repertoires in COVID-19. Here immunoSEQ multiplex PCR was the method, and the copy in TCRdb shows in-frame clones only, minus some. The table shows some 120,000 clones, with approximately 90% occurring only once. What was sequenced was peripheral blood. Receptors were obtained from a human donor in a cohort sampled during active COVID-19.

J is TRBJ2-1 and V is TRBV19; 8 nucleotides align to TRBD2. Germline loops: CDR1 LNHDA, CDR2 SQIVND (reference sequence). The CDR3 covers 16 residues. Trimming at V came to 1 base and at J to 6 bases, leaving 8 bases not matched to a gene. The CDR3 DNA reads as TGTGCCAGTAGTATAGCCGGGACTAGTCCCCTCAATGAGCAGTTCTTC. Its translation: CASSIAGTSPLNEQFF.

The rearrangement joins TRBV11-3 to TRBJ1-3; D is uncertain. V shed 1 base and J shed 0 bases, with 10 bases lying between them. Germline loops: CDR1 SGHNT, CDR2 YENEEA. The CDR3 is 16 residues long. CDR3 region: CASSLGELCSGNTIYF. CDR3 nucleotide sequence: TGTGCCAGCAGCTTAGGTGAGCTTTGCTCTGGAAACACCATATATTTT.

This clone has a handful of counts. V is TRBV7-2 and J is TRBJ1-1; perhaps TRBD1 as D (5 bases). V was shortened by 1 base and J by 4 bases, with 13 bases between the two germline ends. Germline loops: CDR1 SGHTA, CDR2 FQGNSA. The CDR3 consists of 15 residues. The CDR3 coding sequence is TGTGCCAGCAGCTTAGTGAGCGGGGGGAGCACTGAAGCTTTCTTT. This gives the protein CASSLVSGGSTEAFF.

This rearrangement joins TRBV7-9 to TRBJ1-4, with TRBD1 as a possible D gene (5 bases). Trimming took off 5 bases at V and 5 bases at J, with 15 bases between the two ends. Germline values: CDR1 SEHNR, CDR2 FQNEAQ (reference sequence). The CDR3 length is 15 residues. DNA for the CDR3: TGTGCCAGCAGCCACAGACAGCCAATCAATGAAAAACTGTTTTTT. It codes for CASSHRQPINEKLFF.